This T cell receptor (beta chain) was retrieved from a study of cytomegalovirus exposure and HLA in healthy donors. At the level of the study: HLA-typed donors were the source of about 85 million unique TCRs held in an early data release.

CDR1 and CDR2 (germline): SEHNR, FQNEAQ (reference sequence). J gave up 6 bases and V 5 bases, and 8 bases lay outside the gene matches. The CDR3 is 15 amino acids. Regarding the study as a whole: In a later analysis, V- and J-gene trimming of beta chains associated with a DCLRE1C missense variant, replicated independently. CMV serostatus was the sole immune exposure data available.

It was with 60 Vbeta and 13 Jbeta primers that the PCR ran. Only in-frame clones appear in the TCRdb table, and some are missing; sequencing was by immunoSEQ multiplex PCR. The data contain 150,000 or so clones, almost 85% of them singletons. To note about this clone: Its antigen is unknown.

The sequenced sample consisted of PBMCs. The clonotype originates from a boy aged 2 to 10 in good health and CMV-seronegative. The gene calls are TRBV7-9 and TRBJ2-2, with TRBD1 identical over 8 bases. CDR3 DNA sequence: TGTGCCAGCAGCCAACGGACAGGGCACTCCGGGGAGCTGTTTTTT. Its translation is CASSQRTGHSGELFF.